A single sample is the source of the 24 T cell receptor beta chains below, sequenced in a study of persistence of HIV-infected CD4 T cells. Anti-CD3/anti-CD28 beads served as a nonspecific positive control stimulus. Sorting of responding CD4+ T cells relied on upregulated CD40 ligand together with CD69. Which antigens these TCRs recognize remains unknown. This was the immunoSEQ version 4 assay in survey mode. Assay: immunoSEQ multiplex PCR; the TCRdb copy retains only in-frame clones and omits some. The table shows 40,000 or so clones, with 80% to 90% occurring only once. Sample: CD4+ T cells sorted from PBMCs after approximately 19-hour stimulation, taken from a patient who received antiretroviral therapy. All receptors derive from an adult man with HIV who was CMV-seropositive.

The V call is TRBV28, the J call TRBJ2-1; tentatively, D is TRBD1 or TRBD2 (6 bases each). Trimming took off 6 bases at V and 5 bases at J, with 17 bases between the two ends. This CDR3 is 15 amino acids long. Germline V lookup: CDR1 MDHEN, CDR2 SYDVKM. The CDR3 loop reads CASRVGAGEDNEQFF. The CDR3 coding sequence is TGTGCCAGCAGAGTGGGGGCAGGGGAGGACAATGAGCAGTTCTTC.

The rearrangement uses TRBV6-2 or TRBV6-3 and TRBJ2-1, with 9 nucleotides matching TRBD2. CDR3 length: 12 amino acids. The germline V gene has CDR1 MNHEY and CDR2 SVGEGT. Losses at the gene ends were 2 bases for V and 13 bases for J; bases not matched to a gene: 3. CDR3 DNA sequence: TGTGCCAGCAGTTACGAAGCGGGGGGCCAGTTCTTC. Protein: CASSYEAGGQFF.

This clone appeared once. The CDR3 sequence is CATLGGPLGDTQYF. The CDR3 bases are TGTGCCACGCTGGGGGGGCCCTTGGGGGATACGCAGTATTTT. The chain employs TRBV19 and TRBJ2-3, with a possible D match to TRBD2 (7 bases). Germline loops: CDR1 LNHDA, CDR2 SQIVND (reference sequence). V dropped 10 bases and J dropped 6 bases, with 20 bases sitting between them. CDR3 length: 14 amino acids. Full variable domain (outside the CDR3, taken from reference TRBV19 and TRBJ2-3): DGGITQSPKYLFRKEGQNVTLSCEQNLNHDAMYWYRQDPGQGLRLIYYSQIVNDFQKGDIAEGYSVSREKKESFPLTVTSAQKNPTAFYLCATLGGPLGDTQYFGPGTRLTVL.

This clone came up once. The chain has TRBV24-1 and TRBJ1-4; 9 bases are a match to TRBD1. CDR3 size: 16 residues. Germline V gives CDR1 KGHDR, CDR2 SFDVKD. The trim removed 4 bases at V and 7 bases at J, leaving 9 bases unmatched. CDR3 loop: CATSDPGQGEGEKLFF. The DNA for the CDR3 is TGTGCCACCAGTGACCCGGGACAGGGAGAGGGTGAAAAACTGTTTTTT.

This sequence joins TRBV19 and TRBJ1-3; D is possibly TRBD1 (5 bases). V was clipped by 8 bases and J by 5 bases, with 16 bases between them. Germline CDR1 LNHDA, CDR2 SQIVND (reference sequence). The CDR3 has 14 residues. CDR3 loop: CASSPGTARNTIYF. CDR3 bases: TGTGCCAGTTCACCTGGGACGGCGAGAAACACCATATATTTT.

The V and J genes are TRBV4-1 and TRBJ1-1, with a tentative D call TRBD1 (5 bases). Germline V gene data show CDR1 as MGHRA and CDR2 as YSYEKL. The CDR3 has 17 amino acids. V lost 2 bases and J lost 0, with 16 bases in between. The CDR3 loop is CASSQRVGTTMNTEAFF. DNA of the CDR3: TGCGCCAGCAGCCAACGCGTAGGGACCACCATGAACACTGAAGCTTTCTTT.

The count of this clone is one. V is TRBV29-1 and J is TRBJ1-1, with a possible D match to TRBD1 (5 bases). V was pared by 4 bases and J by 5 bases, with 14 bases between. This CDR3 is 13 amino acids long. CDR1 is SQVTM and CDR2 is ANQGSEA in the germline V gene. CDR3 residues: CSVVRGGGTEAFF. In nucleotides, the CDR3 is TGCAGCGTTGTGAGGGGCGGGGGGACTGAAGCTTTCTTT.

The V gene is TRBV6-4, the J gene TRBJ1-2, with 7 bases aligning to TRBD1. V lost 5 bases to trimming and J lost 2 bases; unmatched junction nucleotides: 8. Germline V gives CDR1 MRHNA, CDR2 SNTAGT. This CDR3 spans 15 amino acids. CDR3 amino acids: CASSPSPTGNYGYTF. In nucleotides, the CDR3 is TGTGCCAGCAGTCCTTCCCCGACAGGGAACTATGGCTACACCTTC.

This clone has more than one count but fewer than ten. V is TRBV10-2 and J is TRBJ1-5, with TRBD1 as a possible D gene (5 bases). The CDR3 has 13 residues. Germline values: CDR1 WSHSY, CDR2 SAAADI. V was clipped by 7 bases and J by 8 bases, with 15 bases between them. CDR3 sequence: CASKGRIGEPQHF. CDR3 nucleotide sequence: TGCGCCAGCAAGGGTAGGATAGGGGAGCCCCAGCATTTT.

CDR3 DNA: TGTGCCAGCAACGCAGTCAACGCGGCGAAGCAGCCCCAGCATTTT. Encoded protein: CASNAVNAAKQPQHF. The chain employs TRBV2 and TRBJ1-5; no firm D call. V lost 7 bases, J lost 7 bases, and 20 bases lay in between. CDR1 SNHLY and CDR2 FYNNEI come from the germline V gene. This CDR3 region has 15 residues.

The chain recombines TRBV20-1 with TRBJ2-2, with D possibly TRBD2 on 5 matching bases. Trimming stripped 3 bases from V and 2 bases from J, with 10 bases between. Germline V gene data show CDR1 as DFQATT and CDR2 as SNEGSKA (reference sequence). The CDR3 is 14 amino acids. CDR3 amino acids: CSASSDYNTGELFF. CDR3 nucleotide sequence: TGCAGTGCTAGTAGCGACTACAACACCGGGGAGCTGTTTTTT.

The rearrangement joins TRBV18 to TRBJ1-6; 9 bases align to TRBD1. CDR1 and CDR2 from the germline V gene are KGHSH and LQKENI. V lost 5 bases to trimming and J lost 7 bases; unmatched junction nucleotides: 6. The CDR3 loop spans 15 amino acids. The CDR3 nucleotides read TGTGCCAGCTCAGGTGGACAGGGGAGGAATTCACCCCTCCACTTT. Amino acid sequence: CASSGGQGRNSPLHF.

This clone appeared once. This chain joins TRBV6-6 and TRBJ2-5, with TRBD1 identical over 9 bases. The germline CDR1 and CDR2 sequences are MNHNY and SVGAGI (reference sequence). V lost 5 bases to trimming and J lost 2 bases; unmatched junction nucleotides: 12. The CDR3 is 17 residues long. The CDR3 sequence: CASSHGTGKGRQETQYF. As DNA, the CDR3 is TGTGCCAGCAGTCATGGGACAGGGAAGGGAAGGCAAGAGACCCAGTACTTC.

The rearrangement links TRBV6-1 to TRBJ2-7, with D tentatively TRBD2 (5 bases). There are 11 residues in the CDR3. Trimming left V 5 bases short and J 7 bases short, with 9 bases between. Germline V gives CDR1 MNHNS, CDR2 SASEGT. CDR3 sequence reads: CASSFRGEQYF. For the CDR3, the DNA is TGTGCCAGCAGTTTTCGGGGTGAGCAGTACTTC.

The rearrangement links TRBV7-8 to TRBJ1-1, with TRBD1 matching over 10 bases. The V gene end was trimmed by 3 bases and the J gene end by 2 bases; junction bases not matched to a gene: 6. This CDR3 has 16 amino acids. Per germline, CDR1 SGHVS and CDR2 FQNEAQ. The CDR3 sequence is CASSLTRTGGNTEAFF. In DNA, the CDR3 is TGTGCCAGCAGCTTGACAAGGACAGGGGGTAACACTGAAGCTTTCTTT.

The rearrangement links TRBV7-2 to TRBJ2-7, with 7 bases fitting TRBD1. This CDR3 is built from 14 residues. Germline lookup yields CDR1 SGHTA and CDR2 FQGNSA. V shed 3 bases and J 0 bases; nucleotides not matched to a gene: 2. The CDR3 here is CASSFRQGSYEQYF. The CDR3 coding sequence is TGTGCCAGCAGCTTTAGACAGGGCTCCTACGAGCAGTACTTC.

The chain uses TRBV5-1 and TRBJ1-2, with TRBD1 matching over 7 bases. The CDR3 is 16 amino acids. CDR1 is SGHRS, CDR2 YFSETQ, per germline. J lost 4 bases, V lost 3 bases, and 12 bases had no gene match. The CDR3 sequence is CASSSGTAEDIYGYTF. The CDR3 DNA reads TGCGCCAGCAGCTCCGGGACAGCCGAGGATATCTATGGCTACACCTTC.

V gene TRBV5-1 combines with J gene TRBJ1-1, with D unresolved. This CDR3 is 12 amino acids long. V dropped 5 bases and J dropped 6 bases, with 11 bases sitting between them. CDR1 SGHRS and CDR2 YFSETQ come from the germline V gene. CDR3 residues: CASRGGGSEAFF. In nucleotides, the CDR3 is TGCGCCAGCAGGGGAGGAGGTTCTGAAGCTTTCTTT.

The CDR3 nucleotides are TGTGCCAGCAGCCTCGGGACTAGCGGGGGATTAAGCACAGATACGCAGTATTTT. Its translation: CASSLGTSGGLSTDTQYF. This chain connects TRBV4-2 to TRBJ2-3; 14 bases align to TRBD2. The CDR3 is 18 amino acids. V gave up 4 bases and J gave up 0 bases; unmatched junction bases: 6. CDR1 and CDR2 from the germline V gene are LGHNA and YNFKEQ.

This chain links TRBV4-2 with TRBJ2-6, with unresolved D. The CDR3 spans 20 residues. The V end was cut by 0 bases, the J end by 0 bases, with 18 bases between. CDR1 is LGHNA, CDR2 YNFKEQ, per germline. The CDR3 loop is CASSQDSVQSYHSGANVLTF. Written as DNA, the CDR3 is TGTGCCAGCAGCCAAGATTCTGTCCAGAGTTACCACTCTGGGGCCAACGTCCTGACTTTC.

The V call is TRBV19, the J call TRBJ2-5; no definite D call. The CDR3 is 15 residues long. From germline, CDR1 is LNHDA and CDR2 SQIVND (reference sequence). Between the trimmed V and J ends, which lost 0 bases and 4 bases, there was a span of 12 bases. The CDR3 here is CASSIDPISRETQYF. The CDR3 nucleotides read TGTGCCAGTAGTATAGATCCGATTTCCCGAGAGACCCAGTACTTC.

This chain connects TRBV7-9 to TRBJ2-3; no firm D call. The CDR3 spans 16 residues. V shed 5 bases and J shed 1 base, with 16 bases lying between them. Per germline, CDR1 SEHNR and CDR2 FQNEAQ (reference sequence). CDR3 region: CASSLDFIAGTDTQYF. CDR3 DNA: TGTGCCAGCAGCCTTGACTTCATTGCGGGCACAGATACGCAGTATTTT.

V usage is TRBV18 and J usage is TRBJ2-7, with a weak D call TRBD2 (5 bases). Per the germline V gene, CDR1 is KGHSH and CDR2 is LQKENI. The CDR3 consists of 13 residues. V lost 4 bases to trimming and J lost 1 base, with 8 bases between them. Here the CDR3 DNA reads TGTGCCAGCTCACTTCGGGAATCCTACGAGCAGTACTTC. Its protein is CASSLRESYEQYF. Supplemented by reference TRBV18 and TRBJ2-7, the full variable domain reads NAGVMQNPRHLVRRRGQEARLRCSPMKGHSHVYWYRQLPEEGLKFMVYLQKENIIDESGMPKERFSAEFPKEGPSILRIQQVVRGDSAAYFCASSLRESYEQYFGPGTRLTVT.

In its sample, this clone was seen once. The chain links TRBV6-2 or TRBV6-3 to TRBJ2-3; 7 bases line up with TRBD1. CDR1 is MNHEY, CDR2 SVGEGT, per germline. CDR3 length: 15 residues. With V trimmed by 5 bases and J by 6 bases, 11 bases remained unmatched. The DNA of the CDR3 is TGTGCCAGCAGTACCCGGGACAGTGACATGGATACGCAGTATTTT. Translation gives CASSTRDSDMDTQYF.